These 18 T cell receptor beta chains were sequenced from one sample in a study of human T cells and chemical hapten exposure. Time point given: healthy volunteer bleed at 2 weeks. Total RNA was isolated from whole blood that had not been fractionated. Each CDR3 protein is one row after TCRdb ran MiXCR on the RACE reads. The sample lists 45,000 or so distinct CDR3 sequences, less than 4.5% occurring once. Sequencing used whole blood. The receptors originated from a human donor in good health. Some clones in this sample may be carry-over from other donors' samples.

This clonotype was observed at least ten times. The rearrangement joins TRBV18 to TRBJ1-2, with unresolved D. Germline V gene lookup returns CDR1 KGHSH and CDR2 LQKENI. The CDR3 is 14 residues long. V gave up 3 bases and J gave up 3 bases, with 11 bases separating them. CDR3 in DNA: TGTGCCAGCTCACCCGCCCAACTCGACTATGGCTACACCTTC. This translates into CASSPAQLDYGYTF.

In its sample, this clonotype was seen many times. This chain joins TRBV28 and TRBJ1-1; D might be TRBD1 (5 bases). Germline V lookup: CDR1 MDHEN, CDR2 SYDVKM. The CDR3 spans 12 residues. Trimming removed 5 bases from V and 8 bases from J, with 12 bases in between. CDR3 sequence (DNA): TGTGCCAGCAGTCGACAGATGCCCGAAGCTTTCTTT. Translating gives CASSRQMPEAFF.

There are many counts of this clonotype. This chain links TRBV24-1 with TRBJ2-7; D is undetermined. The length of the CDR3 is 13 residues. Trimming took 3 bases from V and 5 from J, leaving 10 bases between them. Germline CDR1 and CDR2: KGHDR and SFDVKD. CDR3 nucleotides: TGTGCCACCAGTGATCCCCTAAGGAACGAGCAGTACTTC. It yields the protein CATSDPLRNEQYF.

This clonotype occurred many times. J is TRBJ2-3 and V is TRBV9, with D perhaps being TRBD1 or TRBD2 (5 bases each). The CDR3 covers 13 residues. The V end lost 0 bases, the J end lost 5 bases, and 7 bases lay between the germline ends. Germline V CDR1 and CDR2: SGDLS, YYNGEE. In DNA, the CDR3 is TGTGCCAGCAGCGTAGGGGGGAGAGATACGCAGTATTTT. Translated: CASSVGGRDTQYF.

In its sample, this clonotype was seen many times. The rearrangement uses TRBV28 and TRBJ1-5; no definite D call. The CDR3 runs to 14 residues. The V gene lost 3 bases and the J gene lost 2 bases, with 8 bases spanning the gap. Germline V gives CDR1 MDHEN, CDR2 SYDVKM. The CDR3 reads CASSFVVRNQPQHF. CDR3 DNA sequence: TGTGCCAGCAGTTTTGTGGTGCGCAATCAGCCCCAGCATTTT.

The chain links TRBV29-1 to TRBJ2-5; D is possibly TRBD2 (5 bases). The CDR3 loop spans 12 amino acids. Germline V CDR1 and CDR2: SQVTM, ANQGSEA. V lost 4 bases to trimming and J lost 2 bases, with 8 bases between them. CDR3 residues: CSVGGPQETQYF. The DNA for the CDR3 is TGCAGCGTTGGCGGGCCGCAAGAGACCCAGTACTTC. Drawing the rest from reference TRBV29-1 and TRBJ2-5, the complete variable domain is SAVISQKPSRDICQRGTSLTIQCQVDSQVTMMFWYRQQPGQSLTLIATANQGSEATYESGFVIDKFPISRPNLTFSTLTVSNMSPEDSSIYLCSVGGPQETQYFGPGTRLLVL.

This clonotype was counted at least ten times. The CDR3 loop reads CASSSGRTGDQYF. CDR3 DNA: TGTGCCAGCAGCTCCGGCCGGACAGGGGATCAGTACTTC. This chain joins TRBV7-2 and TRBJ2-4; 9 bases match TRBD1. Germline assignment: CDR1 SGHTA and CDR2 FQGNSA. The V segment lost 4 bases and the J segment 12 bases; nucleotides outside the gene matches: 7. CDR3 length equals 13 residues.

This rearrangement joins TRBV24-1 to TRBJ2-3; 8 bases match TRBD1. Germline CDR1 is KGHDR and CDR2 is SFDVKD. The CDR3 covers 14 residues. J gave up 3 bases and V 3 bases, and 1 base lay outside the gene matches. The CDR3: CATSDRTGTDTQYF. The CDR3 nucleotides are TGTGCCACCAGTGATCGGACAGGGACAGATACGCAGTATTTT.

The V gene is TRBV19, the J gene TRBJ2-7; maybe TRBD1 (6 bases). Trimming took 4 bases from V and 1 from J, leaving 11 bases between them. Germline V gene data show CDR1 as LNHDA and CDR2 as SQIVND (reference sequence). CDR3 length: 14 amino acids. CDR3 DNA sequence: TGTGCCAGTAGTAGTATAGGACAGTCCTACGAGCAGTACTTC. Translating gives CASSSIGQSYEQYF.

This clonotype appeared a few times. The rearrangement joins TRBV11-1 to TRBJ2-7, with D possibly called TRBD1 or TRBD2 (6 bases each). There are 15 residues in the CDR3. In germline, CDR1 is SGHAT, CDR2 FQDESV (reference sequence). The V and J ends lost 5 bases and 1 base respectively, with 15 bases between them. The CDR3 loop reads CASSVRGRGSYEQYF. In nucleotides, the CDR3 is TGTGCCAGCAGCGTTCGGGGGCGCGGGTCCTACGAGCAGTACTTC.

There are many counts of this clonotype. The chain recombines TRBV29-1 with TRBJ2-7; D is perhaps TRBD1 (5 bases). This CDR3 comprises 14 residues. Looked up from germline, CDR1 is SQVTM and CDR2 is ANQGSEA. Trimming left V 5 bases short and J 7 bases short, with 21 bases between. CDR3 residues: CSVTLTAGPGEQYF. DNA of the CDR3: TGCAGCGTTACACTTACGGCAGGGCCAGGGGAGCAGTACTTC.

The J gene is TRBJ1-2, the V gene TRBV30, with D possibly TRBD1 on 6 matching bases. Trimming stripped 1 base from V and 4 bases from J, with 7 bases between. The CDR3 runs 12 residues. Germline loops: CDR1 GTSNPN, CDR2 SVGIG (reference sequence). As DNA, the CDR3 is TGTGCCTGGAGTGCACAGGGCTATGGCTACACCTTC. Translating it yields CAWSAQGYGYTF.

This clonotype occurred many times. The genes are TRBV27 and TRBJ1-1; D unclear. CDR1 is MNHEY, CDR2 SMNVEV, per germline (reference sequence). The CDR3 sequence is 15 residues long. The V and J ends lost 2 bases and 0 bases respectively, with 10 bases between them. CDR3 coding DNA: TGTGCCAGCAGTTTAGCATATTACATGAACACTGAAGCTTTCTTT. This gives the protein CASSLAYYMNTEAFF.

This clonotype came up many times. CDR3 sequence reads: CASSPPGLIYEQYF. In DNA form, the CDR3 reads TGTGCCAGCAGCCCGCCGGGACTGATCTACGAGCAGTACTTC. The rearrangement uses TRBV14 and TRBJ2-7, with D perhaps matching TRBD2 (6 bases). Trimming left V 4 bases short and J 3 bases short, with 13 bases between. Germline V gene lookup returns CDR1 SGHDN and CDR2 FVKESK. The CDR3 spans 14 residues. The full variable domain, its missing parts supplied by reference TRBV14 and TRBJ2-7, is EAGVTQFPSHSVIEKGQTVTLRCDPISGHDNLYWYRRVMGKEIKFLLHFVKESKQDESGMPNNRFLAERTGGTYSTLKVQPAELEDSGVYFCASSPPGLIYEQYFGPGTRLTVT.

The CDR3 region is CASNDGGRDVNQPQHF. CDR3 sequence (DNA): TGTGCCAGCAACGATGGGGGGCGTGATGTCAATCAGCCCCAGCATTTT. This sequence joins TRBV28 and TRBJ1-5, with D possibly TRBD1 on 6 matching bases. Germline CDR1 is MDHEN and CDR2 is SYDVKM. The CDR3 totals 16 residues. The ends were cut back, 7 bases at V and 3 bases at J, with 19 bases in the middle.

This chain links TRBV5-6 with TRBJ1-1; D is undetermined. This CDR3 has 17 residues. The V gene lost 0 bases and the J gene lost 0 bases, with 15 bases spanning the gap. From germline, CDR1 is SGHDT and CDR2 YYEEEE. CDR3: CASSLVVGNRVNTEAFF. The CDR3 DNA sequence: TGTGCCAGCAGCTTGGTCGTTGGAAACCGAGTGAACACTGAAGCTTTCTTT.

This clonotype was recorded at least ten times. The chain links TRBV27 to TRBJ2-7; D not resolved. Germline V gene sequence: CDR1 MNHEY, CDR2 SMNVEV (reference sequence). V shed 6 bases and J shed 0 bases, with 15 bases lying between them. This CDR3 comprises 15 residues. The CDR3 sequence: CASSRYGVPSYEQYF. Here the CDR3 DNA reads TGTGCCAGCAGCCGGTATGGGGTACCCTCCTACGAGCAGTACTTC.

This clonotype has ten or more counts. The chain links TRBV20-1 to TRBJ2-5; D tentatively reads TRBD1 or TRBD2 (6 bases each). The V gene's germline CDR1 is DFQATT and CDR2 SNEGSKA (reference sequence). The CDR3 has 15 residues. Trimming left V 1 base short and J 2 bases short, with 14 bases between. CDR3 region: CSARVTGRRQETQYF. In DNA, the CDR3 is TGCAGTGCTAGAGTAACAGGGAGGAGGCAAGAGACCCAGTACTTC.